The source of this T cell receptor beta chain is a study of cytomegalovirus exposure and HLA in healthy donors. It was with 60 Vbeta and 13 Jbeta primers that the PCR ran. The table came from immunoSEQ multiplex PCR; TCRdb's copy has only in-frame clones and leaves some out. Altogether about 170,000 clones are present, around 80% being singletons, with the ten largest covering approximately 2.2%. Points from the study as a whole: One later analysis reportedly identified an Asian-associated ancestry cluster that showed fewer N-insertions than the approximately 700-donor mean. The authors judged a highly shared variant cluster likely a sequencing artifact.

In the case of this clone: The antigen remains unidentified.

This CDR3 has 15 residues. The V gene lost 0 bases and the J gene lost 2 bases, with 12 bases spanning the gap. Germline assignment: CDR1 SGHKS and CDR2 YYEKEE (reference sequence). Sequencing was performed on PBMCs. This clonotype was sampled from a woman between 50 and 59 years old in good health and CMV-seronegative. V and J are TRBV5-5 and TRBJ2-7; D remains ambiguous. CDR3 sequence: CASSLGKSTAYEQYF. CDR3 DNA: TGTGCCAGCAGCTTGGGCAAGTCTACCGCCTACGAGCAGTACTTC.